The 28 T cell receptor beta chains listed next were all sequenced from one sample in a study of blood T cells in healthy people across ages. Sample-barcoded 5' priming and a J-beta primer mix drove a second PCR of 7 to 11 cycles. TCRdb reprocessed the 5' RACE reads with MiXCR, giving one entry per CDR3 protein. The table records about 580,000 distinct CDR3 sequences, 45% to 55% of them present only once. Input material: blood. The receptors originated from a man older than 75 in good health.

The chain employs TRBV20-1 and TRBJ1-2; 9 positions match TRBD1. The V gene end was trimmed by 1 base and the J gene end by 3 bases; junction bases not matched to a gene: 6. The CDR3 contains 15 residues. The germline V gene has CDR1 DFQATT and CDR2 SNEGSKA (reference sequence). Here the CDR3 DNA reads TGCAGTGCTAGAGTCCAACAGGGGGCAGACTATGGCTACACCTTC. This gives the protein CSARVQQGADYGYTF.

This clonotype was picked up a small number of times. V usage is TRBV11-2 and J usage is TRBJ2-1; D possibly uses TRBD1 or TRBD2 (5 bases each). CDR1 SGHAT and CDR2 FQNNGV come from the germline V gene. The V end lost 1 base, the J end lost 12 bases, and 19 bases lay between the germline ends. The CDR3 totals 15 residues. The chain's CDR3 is CASSLVRGPPWGQFF. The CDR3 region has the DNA TGTGCCAGCAGCTTAGTACGGGGACCGCCGTGGGGGCAGTTCTTC.

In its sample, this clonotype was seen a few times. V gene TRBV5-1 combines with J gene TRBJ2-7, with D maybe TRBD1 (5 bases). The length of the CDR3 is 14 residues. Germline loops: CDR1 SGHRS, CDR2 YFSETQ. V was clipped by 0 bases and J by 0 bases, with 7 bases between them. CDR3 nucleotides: TGCGCCAGCAGCTTGGGGACACACTCCTACGAGCAGTACTTC. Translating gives CASSLGTHSYEQYF. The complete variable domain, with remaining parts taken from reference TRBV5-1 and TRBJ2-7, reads KAGVTQTPRYLIKTRGQQVTLSCSPISGHRSVSWYQQTPGQGLQFLFEYFSETQRNKGNFPGRFSGRQFSNSRSEMNVSTLELGDSALYLCASSLGTHSYEQYFGPGTRLTVT.

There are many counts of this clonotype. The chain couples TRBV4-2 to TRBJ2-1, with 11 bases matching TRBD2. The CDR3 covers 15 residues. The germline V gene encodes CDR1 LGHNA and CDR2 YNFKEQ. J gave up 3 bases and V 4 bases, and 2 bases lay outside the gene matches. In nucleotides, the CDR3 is TGTGCCAGCAGCCCGACTAGCGGGGACTACAATGAGCAGTTCTTC. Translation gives CASSPTSGDYNEQFF.

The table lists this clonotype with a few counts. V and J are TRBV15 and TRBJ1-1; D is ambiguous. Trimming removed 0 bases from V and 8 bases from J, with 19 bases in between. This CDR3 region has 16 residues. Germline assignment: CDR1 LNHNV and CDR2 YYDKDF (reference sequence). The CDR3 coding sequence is TGTGCCACCAGCAGAGATCGCCCCGCGGCCGGAGGGGAAGCTTTCTTT. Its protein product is CATSRDRPAAGGEAFF.

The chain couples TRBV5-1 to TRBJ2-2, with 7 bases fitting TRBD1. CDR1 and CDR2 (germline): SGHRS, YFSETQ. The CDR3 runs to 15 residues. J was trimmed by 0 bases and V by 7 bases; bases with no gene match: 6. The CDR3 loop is CASQLTGTNTGELFF. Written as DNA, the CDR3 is TGCGCCAGCCAGCTGACAGGGACGAACACCGGGGAGCTGTTTTTT.

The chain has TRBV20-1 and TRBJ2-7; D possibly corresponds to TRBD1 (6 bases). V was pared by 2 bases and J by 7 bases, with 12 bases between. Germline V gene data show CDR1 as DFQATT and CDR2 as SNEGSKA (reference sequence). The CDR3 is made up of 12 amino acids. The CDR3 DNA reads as TGCAGTGCTAGATGGGGGCTACGAGAGCAGTACTTC. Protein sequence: CSARWGLREQYF.

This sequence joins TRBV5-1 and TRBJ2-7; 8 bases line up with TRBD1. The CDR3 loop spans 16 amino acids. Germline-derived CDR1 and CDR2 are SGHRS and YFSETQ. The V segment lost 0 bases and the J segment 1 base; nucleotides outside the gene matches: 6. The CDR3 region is CASSLAGQGVSYEQYF. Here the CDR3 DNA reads TGCGCCAGCAGCTTGGCCGGACAGGGAGTATCCTACGAGCAGTACTTC. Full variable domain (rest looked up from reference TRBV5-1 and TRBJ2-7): KAGVTQTPRYLIKTRGQQVTLSCSPISGHRSVSWYQQTPGQGLQFLFEYFSETQRNKGNFPGRFSGRQFSNSRSEMNVSTLELGDSALYLCASSLAGQGVSYEQYFGPGTRLTVT.

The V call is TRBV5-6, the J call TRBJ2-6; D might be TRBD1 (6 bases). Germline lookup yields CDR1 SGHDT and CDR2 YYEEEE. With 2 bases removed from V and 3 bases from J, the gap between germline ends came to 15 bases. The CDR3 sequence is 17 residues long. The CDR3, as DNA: TGTGCCAGCAGCTTTCGGCAGGGGATTAGTGGGGCCAACGTCCTGACTTTC. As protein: CASSFRQGISGANVLTF.

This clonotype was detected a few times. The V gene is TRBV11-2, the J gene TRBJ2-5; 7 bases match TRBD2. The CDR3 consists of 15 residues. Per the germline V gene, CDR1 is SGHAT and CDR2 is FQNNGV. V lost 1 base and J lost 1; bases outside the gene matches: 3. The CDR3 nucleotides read TGTGCCAGCAGCTTAGGGGGGGGGTTCCAAGAGACCCAGTACTTC. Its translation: CASSLGGGFQETQYF. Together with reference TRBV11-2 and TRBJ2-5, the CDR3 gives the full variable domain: EAGVAQSPRYKIIEKRQSVAFWCNPISGHATLYWYQQILGQGPKLLIQFQNNGVVDDSQLPKDRFSAERLKGVDSTLKIQPAKLEDSAVYLCASSLGGGFQETQYFGPGTRLLVL.

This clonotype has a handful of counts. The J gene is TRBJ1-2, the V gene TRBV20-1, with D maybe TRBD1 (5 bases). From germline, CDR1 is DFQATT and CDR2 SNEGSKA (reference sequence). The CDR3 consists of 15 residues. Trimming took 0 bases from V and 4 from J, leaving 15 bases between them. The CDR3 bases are TGCAGTGCTAGAGATTCCCGGACAACCCCCTATGGCTACACCTTC. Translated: CSARDSRTTPYGYTF.

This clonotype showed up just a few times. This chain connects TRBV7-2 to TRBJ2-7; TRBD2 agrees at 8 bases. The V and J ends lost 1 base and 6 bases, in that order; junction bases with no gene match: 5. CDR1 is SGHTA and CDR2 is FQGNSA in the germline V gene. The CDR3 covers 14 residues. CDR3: CASSLGSGAGEQYF. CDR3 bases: TGTGCCAGCAGCTTAGGTAGCGGGGCTGGCGAGCAGTACTTC.

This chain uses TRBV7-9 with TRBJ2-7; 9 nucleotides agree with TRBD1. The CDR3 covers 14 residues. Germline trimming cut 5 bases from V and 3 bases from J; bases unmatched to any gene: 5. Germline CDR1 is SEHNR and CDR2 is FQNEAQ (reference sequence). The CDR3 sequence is CASSVGTGYYEQYF. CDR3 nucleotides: TGTGCCAGCAGCGTGGGGACAGGGTACTACGAGCAGTACTTC. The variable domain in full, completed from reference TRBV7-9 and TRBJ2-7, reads DTGVSQNPRHKITKRGQNVTFRCDPISEHNRLYWYRQTLGQGPEFLTYFQNEAQLEKSRLLSDRFSAERPKGSFSTLEIQRTEQGDSAMYLCASSVGTGYYEQYFGPGTRLTVT.

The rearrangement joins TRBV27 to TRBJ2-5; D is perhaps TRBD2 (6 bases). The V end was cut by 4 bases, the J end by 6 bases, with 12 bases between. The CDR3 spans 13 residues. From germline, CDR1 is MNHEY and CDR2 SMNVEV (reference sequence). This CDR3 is CASSSAGRQTQYF. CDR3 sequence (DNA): TGTGCCAGCAGTTCTGCAGGGAGGCAGACCCAGTACTTC.

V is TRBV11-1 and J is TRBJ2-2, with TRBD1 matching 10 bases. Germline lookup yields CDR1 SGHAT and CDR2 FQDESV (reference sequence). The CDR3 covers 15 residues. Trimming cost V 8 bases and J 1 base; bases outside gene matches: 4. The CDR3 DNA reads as TGTGCCAGCGGACGGGACAGGGGGAACACCGGGGAGCTGTTTTTT. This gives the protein CASGRDRGNTGELFF.

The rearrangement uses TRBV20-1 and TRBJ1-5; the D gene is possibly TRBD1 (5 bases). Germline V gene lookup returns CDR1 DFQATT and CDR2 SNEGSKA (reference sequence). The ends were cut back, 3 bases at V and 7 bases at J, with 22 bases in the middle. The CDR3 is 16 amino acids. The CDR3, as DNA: TGCAGTGCTAGCCACCTGGGGGGAGGGTTGGGGCAGCCCCAGCATTTT. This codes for CSASHLGGGLGQPQHF.

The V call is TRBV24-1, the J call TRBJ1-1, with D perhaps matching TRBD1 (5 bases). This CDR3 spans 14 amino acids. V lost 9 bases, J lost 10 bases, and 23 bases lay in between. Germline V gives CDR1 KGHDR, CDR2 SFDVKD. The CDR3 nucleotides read TGTGCCACCGAAGGGCCCTGGGACTCGACGGGAGCTTTCTTT. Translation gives CATEGPWDSTGAFF.

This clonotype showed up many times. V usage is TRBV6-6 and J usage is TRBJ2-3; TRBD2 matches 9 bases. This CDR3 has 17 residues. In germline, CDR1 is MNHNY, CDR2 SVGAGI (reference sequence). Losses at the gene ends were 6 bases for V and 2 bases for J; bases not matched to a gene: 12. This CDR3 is CASSRGAGGPDTDTQYF. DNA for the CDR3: TGTGCCAGCAGCAGGGGGGCGGGGGGGCCCGACACAGATACGCAGTATTTT.

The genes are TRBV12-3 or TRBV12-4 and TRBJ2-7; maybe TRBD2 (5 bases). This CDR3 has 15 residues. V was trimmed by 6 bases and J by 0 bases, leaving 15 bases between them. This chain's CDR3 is CASRVHGKSSYEQYF. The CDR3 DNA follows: TGTGCCAGCAGGGTTCACGGGAAGAGCTCCTACGAGCAGTACTTC.

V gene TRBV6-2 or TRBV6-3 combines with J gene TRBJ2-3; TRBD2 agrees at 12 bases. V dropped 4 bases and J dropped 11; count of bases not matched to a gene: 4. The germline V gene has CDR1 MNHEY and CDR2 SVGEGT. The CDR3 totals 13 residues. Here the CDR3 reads CASSSTSGGRQYF. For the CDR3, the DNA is TGTGCCAGCAGTTCGACTAGCGGGGGAAGGCAGTATTTT.

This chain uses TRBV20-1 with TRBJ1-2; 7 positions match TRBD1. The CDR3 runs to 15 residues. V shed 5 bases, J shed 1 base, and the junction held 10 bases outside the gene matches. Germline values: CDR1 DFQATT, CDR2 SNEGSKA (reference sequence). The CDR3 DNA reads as TGCAGTGCTCAAGTCAACAGGGGCAGTAACTATGGCTACACCTTC. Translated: CSAQVNRGSNYGYTF.

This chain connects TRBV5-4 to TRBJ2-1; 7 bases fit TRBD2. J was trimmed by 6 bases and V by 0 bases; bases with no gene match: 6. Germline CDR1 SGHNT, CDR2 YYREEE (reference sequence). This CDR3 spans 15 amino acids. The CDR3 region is CASSLVGGRGNEQFF. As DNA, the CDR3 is TGTGCCAGCAGCTTGGTGGGTGGGAGGGGCAATGAGCAGTTCTTC.

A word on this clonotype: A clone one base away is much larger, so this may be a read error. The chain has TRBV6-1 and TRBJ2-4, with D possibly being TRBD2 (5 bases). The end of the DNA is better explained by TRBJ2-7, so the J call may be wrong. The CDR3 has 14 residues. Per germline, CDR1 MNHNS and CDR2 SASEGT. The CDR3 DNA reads TGTGCCAGCATTCGGGGATTTCGGGGTTTCGAGCAGTACTTC. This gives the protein CASIRGFRGFEQYF.

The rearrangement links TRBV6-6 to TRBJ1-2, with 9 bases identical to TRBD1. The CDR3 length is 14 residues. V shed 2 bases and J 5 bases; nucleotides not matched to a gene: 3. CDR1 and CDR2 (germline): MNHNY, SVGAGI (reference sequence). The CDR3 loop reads CASSYTDRGYGYTF. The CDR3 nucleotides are TGTGCCAGCAGTTACACTGACAGGGGGTATGGCTACACCTTC.

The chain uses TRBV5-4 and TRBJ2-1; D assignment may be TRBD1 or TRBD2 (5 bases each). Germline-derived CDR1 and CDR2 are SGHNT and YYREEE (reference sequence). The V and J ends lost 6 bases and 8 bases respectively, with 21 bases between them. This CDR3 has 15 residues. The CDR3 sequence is CASIKSFTRGDEQFF. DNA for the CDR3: TGTGCCAGCATCAAAAGCTTCACACGAGGGGATGAGCAGTTCTTC. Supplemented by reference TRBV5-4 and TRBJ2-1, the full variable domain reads ETGVTQSPTHLIKTRGQQVTLRCSSQSGHNTVSWYQQALGQGPQFIFQYYREEENGRGNFPPRFSGLQFPNYSSELNVNALELDDSALYLCASIKSFTRGDEQFFGPGTRLTVL.

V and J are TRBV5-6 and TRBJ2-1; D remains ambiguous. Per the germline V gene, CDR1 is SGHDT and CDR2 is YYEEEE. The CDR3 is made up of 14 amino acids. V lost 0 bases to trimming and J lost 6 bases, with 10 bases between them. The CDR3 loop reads CASSLGPALNEQFF. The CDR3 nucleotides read TGTGCCAGCAGCTTGGGCCCTGCCCTCAATGAGCAGTTCTTC.

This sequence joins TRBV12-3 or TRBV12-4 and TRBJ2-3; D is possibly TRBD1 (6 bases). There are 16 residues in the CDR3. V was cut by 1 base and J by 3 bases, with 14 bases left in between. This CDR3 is CASSLGGGSETDTQYF. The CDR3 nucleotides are TGTGCCAGCAGTTTAGGAGGGGGAAGTGAGACAGATACGCAGTATTTT.

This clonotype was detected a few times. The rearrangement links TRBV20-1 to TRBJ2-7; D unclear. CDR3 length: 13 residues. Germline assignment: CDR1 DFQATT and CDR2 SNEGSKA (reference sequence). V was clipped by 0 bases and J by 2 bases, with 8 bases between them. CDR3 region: CSARDSRTYEQYF. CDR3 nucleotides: TGCAGTGCTAGAGATAGCCGCACCTACGAGCAGTACTTC.